The source of this T cell receptor beta chain is a study of blood T cell repertoires in COVID-19. Study-wide background: Acute and convalescent COVID-19 samples came from the United States, Italy and Spain. PBMCs, B-cell-depleted T cells, or T cells were the source of the cDNA or gDNA that made up the material.

Authors' methods: From reference gene primer amplification, estimates of nucleated cell counts were derived. Only in-frame clones appear in the TCRdb table, and some are missing; sequencing was by immunoSEQ multiplex PCR. V and J calls and clone size come straight from that table; D and trimming were deduced from the DNA. The sample comprises tens of thousands of clones, roughly 88% of which are singletons, and about 9.8% rests with the top ten. V shed 6 bases and J 4 bases; nucleotides not matched to a gene: 4. This CDR3 is 13 amino acids long. Source material: peripheral blood. The chain links TRBV12-3 or TRBV12-4 to TRBJ1-1, with 8 bases matching TRBD1. The origin of this receptor is a human donor in a cohort sampled during active COVID-19. The CDR3 here is CASSKDRVTEAFF. Here the CDR3 DNA reads TGTGCCAGCAGCAAGGACAGGGTCACTGAAGCTTTCTTT.